This TCR beta chain was captured in a study of blood T cells in healthy people across ages. The second PCR ran about 6 to 12 cycles with a sample-barcoded 5' primer and J-beta primers. TCRdb re-called the 5' RACE reads through MiXCR, storing one row per CDR3 protein. Altogether some 1,000,000 distinct CDR3 sequences are present, roughly a quarter being singletons, with the ten largest covering around 0.75%. This same sample was also taken into another study, of T cells of mothers and their children.

This receptor was obtained from a girl aged 2 to 10 in good health. Source material: blood.

The CDR3 region is CASSPTGKFTDTQYF. The CDR3 DNA reads TGTGCCAGCAGCCCGACAGGGAAATTCACAGATACGCAGTATTTT. The V gene is TRBV7-2, the J gene TRBJ2-3; 7 bases match TRBD1. V gave up 5 bases and J gave up 2 bases; unmatched junction bases: 7. Germline V gives CDR1 SGHTA, CDR2 FQGNSA. CDR3 length equals 15 residues.